This is a list of T cell receptor beta chains from one sample in a study of T cell changes during pregnancy in multiple sclerosis. TCRdb's copy holds only in-frame clones and misses some; the assay was immunoSEQ multiplex PCR. The table lists more than 85,000 clones, over 85% of them singletons. The specimen was peripheral blood, collected after pregnancy. The receptors were gathered from a female donor in good health, enrolled as a control in a pregnancy study. Each CDR3 is given with its conserved first and last residue. D genes are given only for firm matches. Only some rows state a clone size, as once, few, many or a class for expanded clones.

j_call d_call clone_size v_call cdr3_aa cdr3_nt
TRBJ1-3 NA NA TRBV5-1 CASSLTSSTGNTIYF TGCGCCAGCAGTCTGACATCCTCCACTGGAAACACCATATATTTT
TRBJ1-3 NA NA TRBV29-1 CSVGGGASDSGNTIYF TGCAGCGTTGGAGGAGGGGCGAGCGACTCTGGAAACACCATATATTTT
TRBJ2-2 NA NA TRBV5-6 CASSPGSGELFF TGTGCCAGCAGCCCAGGCTCCGGGGAGCTGTTTTTT
TRBJ2-3 TRBD1 NA TRBV7-9 CASSSRRQGLDTQYF TGTGCCAGCAGCTCACGAAGACAGGGGTTGGATACGCAGTATTTT
TRBJ2-1 TRBD2 NA TRBV5-1 CASSLSVDRGLAGDHEQFF TGCGCCAGCAGCTTATCGGTCGACCGAGGACTAGCGGGAGACCATGAGCAGTTCTTC
TRBJ1-3 TRBD1 NA TRBV5-1 CASSRTGLEGNTIYF TGCGCCAGCAGCCGGACAGGGCTGGAAGGAAACACCATATATTTT
TRBJ2-7 TRBD1 NA TRBV2 CASSEQGARFEQYF TGTGCCAGCAGTGAACAGGGGGCTCGTTTTGAGCAGTACTTC
TRBJ2-1 TRBD2 NA TRBV28 CASSFPAGVDYNEQFF TGTGCCAGCAGTTTCCCGGCGGGAGTGGACTACAATGAGCAGTTCTTC
TRBJ2-1 NA NA TRBV21-1 CASSEKWGTWGGHEQFF TGTGCCAGCAGCGAAAAGTGGGGTACCTGGGGAGGCCATGAGCAGTTCTTC
TRBJ1-5 NA NA TRBV4-1 CASSQDGGARNQPQHF TGCGCCAGCAGCCAAGATGGGGGGGCTCGGAATCAGCCCCAGCATTTT
TRBJ2-4 TRBD2 NA TRBV4-1 CASRPVRGGTLAKNIQYF TGCGCCAGCAGACCCGTTCGGGGGGGCACATTAGCCAAAAACATTCAGTACTTC
TRBJ2-7 TRBD2 NA TRBV5-1 CASSFATSDPSYEQYF TGCGCCAGCAGCTTCGCCACTAGCGACCCCTCCTACGAGCAGTACTTC
TRBJ1-1 TRBD1 NA TRBV5-1 CASSRDRGRRTEAFF TGCGCCAGCAGCCGGGACAGGGGGCGACGGACTGAAGCTTTCTTT
TRBJ1-1 NA once TRBV7-2 CASSIGRGTEAFF TGTGCCAGCAGCATCGGACGGGGCACTGAAGCTTTCTTT
TRBJ2-7 NA NA TRBV5-5 CASSQGFQYEQYF TGTGCCAGCAGCCAGGGTTTTCAGTACGAGCAGTACTTC